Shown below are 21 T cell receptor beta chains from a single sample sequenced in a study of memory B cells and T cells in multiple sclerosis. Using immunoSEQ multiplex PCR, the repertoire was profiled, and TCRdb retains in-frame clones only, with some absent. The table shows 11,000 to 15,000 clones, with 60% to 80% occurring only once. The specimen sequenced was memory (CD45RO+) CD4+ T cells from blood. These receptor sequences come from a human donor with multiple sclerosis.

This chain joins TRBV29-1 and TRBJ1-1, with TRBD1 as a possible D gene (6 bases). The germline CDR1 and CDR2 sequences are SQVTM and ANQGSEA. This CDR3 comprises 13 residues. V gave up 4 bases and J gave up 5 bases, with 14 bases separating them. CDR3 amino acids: CSVAAGGKTEAFF. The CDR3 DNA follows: TGCAGCGTTGCCGCTGGGGGCAAGACTGAAGCTTTCTTT.

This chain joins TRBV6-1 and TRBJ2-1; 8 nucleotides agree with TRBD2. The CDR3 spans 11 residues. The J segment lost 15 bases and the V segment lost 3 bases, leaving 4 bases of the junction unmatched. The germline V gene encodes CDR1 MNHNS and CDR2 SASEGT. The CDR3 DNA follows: TGTGCCAGCAGTGAGGTAGCGGGGACGTTCTTC. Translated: CASSEVAGTFF.

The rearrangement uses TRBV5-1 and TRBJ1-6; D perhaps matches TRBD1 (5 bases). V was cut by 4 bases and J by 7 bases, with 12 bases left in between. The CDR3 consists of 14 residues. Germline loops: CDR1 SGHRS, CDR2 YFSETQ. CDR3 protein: CASSAGLTNSPLHF. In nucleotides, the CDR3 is TGCGCCAGCAGCGCGGGACTGACGAATTCACCCCTCCACTTT.

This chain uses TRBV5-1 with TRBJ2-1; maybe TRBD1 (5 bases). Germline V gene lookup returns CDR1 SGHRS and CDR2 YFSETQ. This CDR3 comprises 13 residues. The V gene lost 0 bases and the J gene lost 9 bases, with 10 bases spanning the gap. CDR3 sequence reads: CASSLAARGEQFF. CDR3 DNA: TGCGCCAGCAGCTTGGCCGCTAGGGGTGAGCAGTTCTTC. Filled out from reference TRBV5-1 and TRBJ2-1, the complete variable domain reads KAGVTQTPRYLIKTRGQQVTLSCSPISGHRSVSWYQQTPGQGLQFLFEYFSETQRNKGNFPGRFSGRQFSNSRSEMNVSTLELGDSALYLCASSLAARGEQFFGPGTRLTVL.

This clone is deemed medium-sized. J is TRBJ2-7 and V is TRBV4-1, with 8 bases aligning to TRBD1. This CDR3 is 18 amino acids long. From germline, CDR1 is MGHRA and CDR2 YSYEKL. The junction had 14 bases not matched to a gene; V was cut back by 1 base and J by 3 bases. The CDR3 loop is CASSQVDFLPGQGYEQYF. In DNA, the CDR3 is TGCGCCAGCAGCCAAGTTGACTTTTTACCTGGACAGGGCTACGAGCAGTACTTC.

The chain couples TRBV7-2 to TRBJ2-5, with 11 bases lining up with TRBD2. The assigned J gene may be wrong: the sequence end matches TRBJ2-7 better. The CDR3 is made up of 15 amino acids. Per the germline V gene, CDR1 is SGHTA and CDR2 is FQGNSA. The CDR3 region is CASSAYSGGAYEQYF. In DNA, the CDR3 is TGTGCCAGCAGCGCATATAGCGGGGGGGCCTACGAGCAGTACTTC.

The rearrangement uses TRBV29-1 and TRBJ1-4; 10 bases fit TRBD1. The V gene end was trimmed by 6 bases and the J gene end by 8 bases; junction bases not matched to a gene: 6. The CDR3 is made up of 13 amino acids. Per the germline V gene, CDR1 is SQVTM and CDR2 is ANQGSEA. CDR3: CSVTGGVGEKLFF. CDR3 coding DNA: TGCAGCGTGACAGGGGGCGTAGGCGAAAAACTGTTTTTT.

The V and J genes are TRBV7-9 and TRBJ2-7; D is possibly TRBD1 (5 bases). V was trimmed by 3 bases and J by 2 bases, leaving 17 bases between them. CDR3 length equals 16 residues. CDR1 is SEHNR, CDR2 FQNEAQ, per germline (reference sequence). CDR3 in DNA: TGTGCCAGCAGCTTCTCCGCAAGGGGCAGGACCTACGAGCAGTACTTC. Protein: CASSFSARGRTYEQYF.

The CDR3 reads CSVGEGAQTQYF. The CDR3 DNA reads TGCAGCGTTGGTGAAGGGGCCCAGACCCAGTACTTC. V usage is TRBV29-1 and J usage is TRBJ2-5, with D possibly TRBD1 on 5 matching bases. V gave up 4 bases and J gave up 6 bases, with 12 bases separating them. Germline V gives CDR1 SQVTM, CDR2 ANQGSEA. This CDR3 has 12 residues.

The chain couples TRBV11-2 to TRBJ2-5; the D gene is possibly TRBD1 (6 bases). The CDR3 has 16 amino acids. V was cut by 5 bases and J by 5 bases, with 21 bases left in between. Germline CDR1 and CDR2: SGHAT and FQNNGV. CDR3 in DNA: TGTGCCAGCAGCACATATCAGGGGATTGAGCGGGAGACCCAGTACTTC. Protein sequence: CASSTYQGIERETQYF. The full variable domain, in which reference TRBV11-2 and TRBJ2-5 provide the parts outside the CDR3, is EAGVAQSPRYKIIEKRQSVAFWCNPISGHATLYWYQQILGQGPKLLIQFQNNGVVDDSQLPKDRFSAERLKGVDSTLKIQPAKLEDSAVYLCASSTYQGIERETQYFGPGTRLLVL.

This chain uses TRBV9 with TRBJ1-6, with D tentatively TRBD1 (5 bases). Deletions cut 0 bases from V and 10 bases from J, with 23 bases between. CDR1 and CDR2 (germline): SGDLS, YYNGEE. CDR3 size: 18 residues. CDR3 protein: CASSVGGGSGPRHSPLHF. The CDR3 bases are TGTGCCAGCAGCGTAGGGGGGGGATCTGGCCCGCGTCACTCACCCCTCCACTTT.

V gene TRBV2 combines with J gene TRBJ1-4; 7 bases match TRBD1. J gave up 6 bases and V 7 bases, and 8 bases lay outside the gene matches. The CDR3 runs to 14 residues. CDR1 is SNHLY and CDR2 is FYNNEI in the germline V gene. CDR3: CASTTGPVDEKLFF. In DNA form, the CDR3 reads TGTGCCAGCACGACAGGGCCCGTAGATGAAAAACTGTTTTTT.

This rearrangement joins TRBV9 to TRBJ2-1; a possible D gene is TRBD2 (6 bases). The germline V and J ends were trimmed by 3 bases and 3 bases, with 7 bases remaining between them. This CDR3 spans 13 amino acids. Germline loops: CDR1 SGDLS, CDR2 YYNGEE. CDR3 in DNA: TGTGCCAGCAGCGCGGACTACTACAATGAGCAGTTCTTC. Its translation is CASSADYYNEQFF.

The CDR3 here is CASSSFNREKSPLHF. The CDR3 DNA reads as TGTGCCAGCAGCTCCTTTAACAGGGAGAAGTCACCCCTCCACTTT. The chain combines TRBV7-8 with TRBJ1-6; tentative D call: TRBD1 (6 bases). Trimming shortened V by 4 bases and J by 10 bases, and 17 bases separated the two germline ends. Looked up from germline, CDR1 is SGHVS and CDR2 is FQNEAQ. The CDR3 sequence is 15 residues long.

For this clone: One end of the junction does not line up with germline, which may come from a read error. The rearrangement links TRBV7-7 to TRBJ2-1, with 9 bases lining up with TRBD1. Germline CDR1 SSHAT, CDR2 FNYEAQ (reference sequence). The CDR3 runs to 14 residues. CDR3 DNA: TGTGCTAGCAGCTCCGGGACAGGGTTCAATGAGCAGTTCTTC. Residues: CASSSGTGFNEQFF.

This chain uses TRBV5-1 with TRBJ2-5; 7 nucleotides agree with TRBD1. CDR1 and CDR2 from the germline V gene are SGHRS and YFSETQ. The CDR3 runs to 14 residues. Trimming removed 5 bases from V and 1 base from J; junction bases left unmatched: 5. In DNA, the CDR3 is TGCGCCAGCAGATCGACAGGGAGCCAAGAGACCCAGTACTTC. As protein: CASRSTGSQETQYF.

The CDR3 loop reads CASSSTGSRATEAFF. The CDR3 nucleotides read TGTGCCAGCAGCTCCACAGGGTCCAGGGCCACTGAAGCTTTCTTT. The chain has TRBV7-8 and TRBJ1-1, with a tentative D call TRBD1 (6 bases). V lost 4 bases and J lost 4, with 16 bases in between. Germline CDR1 SGHVS, CDR2 FQNEAQ. This CDR3 has 15 residues. The variable domain in full, with the rest retrieved from reference TRBV7-8 and TRBJ1-1, is GAGVSQSPRYKVAKRGQDVALRCDPISGHVSLFWYQQALGQGPEFLTYFQNEAQLDKSGLPSDRFFAERPEGSVSTLKIQRTQQEDSAVYLCASSSTGSRATEAFFGQGTRLTVV.

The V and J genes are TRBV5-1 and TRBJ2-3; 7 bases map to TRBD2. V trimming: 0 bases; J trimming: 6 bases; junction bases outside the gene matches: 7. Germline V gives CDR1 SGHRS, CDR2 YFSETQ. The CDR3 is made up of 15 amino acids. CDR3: CASSLDRGAGDTQYF. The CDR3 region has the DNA TGCGCCAGCAGCTTGGATCGCGGAGCGGGGGATACGCAGTATTTT.

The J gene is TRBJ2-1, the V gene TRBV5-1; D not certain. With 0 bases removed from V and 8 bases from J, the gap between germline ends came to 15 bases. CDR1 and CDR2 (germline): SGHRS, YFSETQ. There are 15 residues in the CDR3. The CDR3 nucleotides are TGCGCCAGCAGCTTGGGAACGACTGAGGTGGATGAGCAGTTCTTC. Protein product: CASSLGTTEVDEQFF.

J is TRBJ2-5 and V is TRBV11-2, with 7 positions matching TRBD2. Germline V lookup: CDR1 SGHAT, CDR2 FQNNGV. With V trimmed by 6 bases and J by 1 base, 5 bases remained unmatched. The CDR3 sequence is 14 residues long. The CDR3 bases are TGTGCCAGCAGTTCGTCGGGGGGCCAAGAGACCCAGTACTTC. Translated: CASSSSGGQETQYF.

CDR3 in amino acids: CASSVYSGANVLTF. The CDR3 DNA is TGTGCCAGCAGTGTTTACTCTGGGGCCAACGTCCTGACTTTC. The V gene is TRBV6-1, the J gene TRBJ2-6; D remains unclear. Germline CDR1 is MNHNS and CDR2 is SASEGT. The CDR3 has 14 amino acids. Trimming took 4 bases from V and 0 from J, leaving 4 bases between them.